The present TCR beta chain was sequenced within a study of T cells expressing NK-cell markers. Study in general: Repertoire data for TCR beta were derived from sorted T cells (CD3+CD56+NKG2C+, CD3+CD56+NKG2C- and CD3+CD56-NKG2C+). The sequencing cohort of eight donors included seven HCMV-seropositive individuals and one seronegative individual.

Libraries used 5'RACE template switching adding universal primer site and UMIs. Each CDR3 protein gets one entry in TCRdb, which reprocessed the 5' RACE reads and gives no DNA. Its table records hundreds of thousands of distinct CDR3 sequences. This CDR3 contains 18 residues. Per germline, CDR1 MNHEY and CDR2 SVGAGI. The receptor was derived from a man younger than 35 in good health. This sequence joins TRBV6-5 and TRBJ2-1. The sample taken for sequencing was blood T cells: a sorted CD56 or NKG2C T cell subset, CD4+ or CD8+ T cells, or bulk PBMC T cells (not recorded which). CDR3 region: CASSYSPTLEVFNNEQFF.